A single sample gave rise to the 6 T cell receptor beta chains below, sequenced in a study of blood T cell repertoires in COVID-19. TCRdb's table, derived via immunoSEQ multiplex PCR, lists solely in-frame clones and lacks some. Among 200,000 to 250,000 clones listed, 90% were seen once. The sample consisted of PBMCs or T cells enriched from blood (not recorded which). The receptors stem from a man aged 25 to 40 who had been exposed to COVID-19.

The chain uses TRBV29-1 and TRBJ1-2, with 7 bases matching TRBD1. This CDR3 comprises 13 residues. The germline gives CDR1 SQVTM, CDR2 ANQGSEA. Here the CDR3 reads CTVLNQGQYGYTF. DNA of the CDR3: TGCACCGTCCTAAATCAGGGACAGTATGGCTACACCTTC.

This clone was found once. The chain employs TRBV6-5 and TRBJ1-2; unclear D gene. Germline V gene lookup returns CDR1 MNHEY and CDR2 SVGAGI. The germline V and J ends were trimmed by 8 bases and 3 bases, with 7 bases remaining between them. The CDR3 length is 11 residues. The CDR3 spells CASLPDYGYTF. In nucleotides, the CDR3 is TGTGCCAGCCTACCTGACTATGGCTACACCTTC.

The rearrangement links TRBV28 to TRBJ1-4, with a possible D match to TRBD1 (6 bases). Germline V CDR1 and CDR2: MDHEN, SYDVKM. This CDR3 spans 15 amino acids. Trimming shortened V by 5 bases and J by 7 bases, and 17 bases separated the two germline ends. As DNA, the CDR3 is TGTGCCAGCAGTCTCCCCAGGGGCGAGAGTGAAAAACTGTTTTTT. Protein: CASSLPRGESEKLFF.

This clone occurred once. The V and J genes are TRBV27 and TRBJ2-2, with D possibly matching TRBD2 (7 bases). Trimming left V 4 bases short and J 6 bases short, with 15 bases between. CDR1 is MNHEY and CDR2 is SMNVEV in the germline V gene (reference sequence). This CDR3 is built from 15 residues. CDR3 in DNA: TGTGCCAGCAGTTATTTGGGGGGGCGCGCCGGGGAGCTGTTTTTT. Translating gives CASSYLGGRAGELFF.

CDR3 residues: CASSPKTSGSYEQYF. CDR3 in DNA: TGTGCCAGCAGCCCCAAGACTAGCGGGTCCTACGAGCAGTACTTC. This chain joins TRBV13 and TRBJ2-7; TRBD2 agrees at 10 bases. J lost 1 base, V lost 5 bases, and 5 bases had no gene match. This CDR3 contains 15 residues. Germline CDR1 and CDR2: PRHDT and FYEKMQ (reference sequence).

As to this clone: The identical CDR3 is also encoded by other nucleotide sequences in the sample. J is TRBJ1-5 and V is TRBV12-3 or TRBV12-4; D call uncertain. The CDR3 spans 12 residues. V was pared by 2 bases and J by 4 bases, with 3 bases between. CDR3 region: CASSLLNQPQHF. The CDR3 bases are TGTGCCAGCAGTTTACTAAATCAGCCCCAGCATTTT.